This is a list of T cell receptor beta chains from one sample in a study of Graves' ophthalmopathy and Graves' hyperthyroidism. TCRdb itself ran the multiplex PCR reads through MiXCR, one entry per CDR3 protein. The sample shows over a million distinct CDR3 sequences, about 38% of them seen only once. Sequencing was carried out using peripheral blood or thyroid tissue (not recorded which). These receptors all stem from an adult man with Graves' hyperthyroidism. CDR3s include the opening cysteine and the closing phenylalanine or tryptophan. The order of the fields is CDR3 DNA, CDR3 protein, D gene, V gene, clone size, J gene. D genes are given only for firm matches. Not all rows give a size; the values are once, few, many and, for expanded clones, a class.

TGCGCCAGCAGCCAAGCTGTGTCCGGGATCTATGGCTACACCTTC,CASSQAVSGIYGYTF,.,TRBV4-3,many,TRBJ1-2
TGTGCCAGCAGTGGCGCCAGGGGGGAGCGGACCCAGTACTTC,CASSGARGERTQYF,.,TRBV2,many,TRBJ2-5
TGTGCCAGCAGCTTCCCCGGCGGCACCGGGGAGCTGTTTTTT,CASSFPGGTGELFF,.,TRBV7-9,many,TRBJ2-2
TGTGCCAGCAGCATCAGGGTGGAGGGGACCCAGTACTTC,CASSIRVEGTQYF,.,TRBV9,many,TRBJ2-5
TGCAGCGTTGAGGGCAGGGGGCTCGGGGACACCATATATTTT,CSVEGRGLGDTIYF,TRBD1,TRBV29-1,many,TRBJ1-3
TGTGCCAGCAGTTTTTTGGTTTCCCGGGAGTCTGGGGCCAACGTCCTGACTTTC,CASSFLVSRESGANVLTF,.,TRBV12-3/TRBV12-4,.,TRBJ2-6
TGTGCCAGCAGCCTCACAGGGGGCAGTTATGGCTACACCTTC,CASSLTGGSYGYTF,TRBD1,TRBV6-5,.,TRBJ1-2
TGTGCCAGCAGTGAATATATGTGGGGATGGGGAACCACAGATACGCAGTATTTT,CASSEYMWGWGTTDTQYF,.,TRBV25-1,.,TRBJ2-3
TGTGCCAGCAGCGGCGGGCTCCTAGCGGGCGAGCAGTACTTC,CASSGGLLAGEQYF,TRBD2,TRBV7-9,few,TRBJ2-7
TGTGCCAGCAGTGAAGATCGGGGAACGAGCTCTGGAAACACCATATATTTT,CASSEDRGTSSGNTIYF,.,TRBV25-1,.,TRBJ1-3
TGTGCCAGCAGCTCCACACCGACGGCGAACACTGAAGCTTTCTTT,CASSSTPTANTEAFF,.,TRBV7-8,many,TRBJ1-1
TGTGCCATCAGTGAATTTCGTGGGAGGCAAGAGACCCAGTACTTC,CAISEFRGRQETQYF,.,TRBV10-3,.,TRBJ2-5
TGTGCCAGCAGTTATGATGGACAGGGGGTGGTGACCCAGTACTTC,CASSYDGQGVVTQYF,TRBD1,TRBV6-2/TRBV6-3,few,TRBJ2-5
TGTGCCAGCAGCTTAGTGCGGAATATGAACACTGAAGCTTTCTTT,CASSLVRNMNTEAFF,.,TRBV7-2,many,TRBJ1-1